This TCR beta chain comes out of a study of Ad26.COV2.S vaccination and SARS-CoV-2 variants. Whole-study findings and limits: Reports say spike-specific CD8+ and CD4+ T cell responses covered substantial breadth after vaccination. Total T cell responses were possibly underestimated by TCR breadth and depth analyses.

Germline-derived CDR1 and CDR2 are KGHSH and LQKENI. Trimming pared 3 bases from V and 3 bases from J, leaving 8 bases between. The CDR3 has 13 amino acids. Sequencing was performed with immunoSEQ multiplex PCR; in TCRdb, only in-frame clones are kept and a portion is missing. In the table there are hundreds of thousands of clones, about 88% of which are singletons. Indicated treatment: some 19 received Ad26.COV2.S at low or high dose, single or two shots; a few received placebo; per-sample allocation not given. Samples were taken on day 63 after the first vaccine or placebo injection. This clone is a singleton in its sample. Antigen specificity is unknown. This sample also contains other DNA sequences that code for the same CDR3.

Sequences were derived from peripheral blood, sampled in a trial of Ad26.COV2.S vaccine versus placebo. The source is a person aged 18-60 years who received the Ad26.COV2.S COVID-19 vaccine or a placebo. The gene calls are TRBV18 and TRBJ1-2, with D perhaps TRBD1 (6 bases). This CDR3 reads CASSPTGDYGYTF. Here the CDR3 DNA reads TGTGCCAGCTCACCGACAGGAGACTATGGCTACACCTTC.